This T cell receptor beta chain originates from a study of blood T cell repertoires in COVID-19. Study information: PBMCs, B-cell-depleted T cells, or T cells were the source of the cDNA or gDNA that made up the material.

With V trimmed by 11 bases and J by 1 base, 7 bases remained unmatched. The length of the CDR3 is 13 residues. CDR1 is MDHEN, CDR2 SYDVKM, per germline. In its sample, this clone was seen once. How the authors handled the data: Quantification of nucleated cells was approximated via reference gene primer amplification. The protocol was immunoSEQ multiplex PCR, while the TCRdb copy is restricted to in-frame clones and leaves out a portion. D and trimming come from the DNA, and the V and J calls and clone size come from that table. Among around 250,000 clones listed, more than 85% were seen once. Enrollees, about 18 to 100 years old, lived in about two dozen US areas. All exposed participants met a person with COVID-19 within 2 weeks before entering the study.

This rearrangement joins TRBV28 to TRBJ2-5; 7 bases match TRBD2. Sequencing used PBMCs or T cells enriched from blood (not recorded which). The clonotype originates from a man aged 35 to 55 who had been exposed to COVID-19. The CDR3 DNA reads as TGTGCCTGTTTAGCGGGCCCCCAAGAGACCCAGTACTTC. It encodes CACLAGPQETQYF.